This entry concerns a single T cell receptor (beta chain). A much more abundant neighbour one base away suggests this may be a read error. This sample is drawn from a study of molecular identifiers for immune sequencing clone quantification. TCRdb re-called the PCR reads with MiXCR, one entry per CDR3 protein. Among about 100,000 distinct CDR3 sequences, roughly 38% were seen once, and the ten largest hold around 4.2%. The V gene end was trimmed by 1 base and the J gene end by 4 bases; junction bases not matched to a gene: 5. The CDR3 totals 15 residues. The chain joins TRBV12-3 or TRBV12-4 to TRBJ2-7, with 9 bases aligning to TRBD1. Specimen: naive CD8+ T cells from blood, with Jurkat cell RNA spiked in. Subset here: FACS-sorted CD8+CD4-CCR7+CD45RA+ naive T cells. This receptor was obtained from a human donor in good health. Some libraries in this study had Jurkat cell RNA spiked in. CDR3 sequence: CASSLDLGQGYEQYF. In DNA form, the CDR3 reads TGTGCCAGCAGTTTAGATTTGGGACAGGGATACGAGCAGTACTTC.